One T cell receptor beta chain is described in this entry. Antigen specificity is unknown. TCRdb reprocessed the reads with MiXCR, giving one entry per CDR3 protein. The sample holds 100,000 to 150,000 distinct CDR3 sequences, roughly a quarter seen once. Trimming left V 6 bases short and J 3 bases short, with 8 bases between. Germline CDR1 MGHDK, CDR2 SYGVNS. CDR3 length: 12 amino acids. This entry comes from a study of T cell repertoires in cytomegalovirus infection. Study as a whole: A matching HLA type, together with CMV infection, was signaled by public TCR beta signatures.

Study observations and caveats: Carriers of CMV and the relevant HLA type were discriminated by public TCR beta frequency. The ex vivo response showed dominance by HLA-C-restricted CMV-specific TCR beta clonotypes.

Material for sequencing was PBMCs, sequenced either directly or after in vitro stimulation (not recorded which). The TCR sequence derives from a human donor in good health (CMV status not recorded). Some clones in this sample may be carry-over from other donors' samples. V gene TRBV25-1 combines with J gene TRBJ1-1; the D is unclear. CDR3 loop: CASSYEDTEAFF. CDR3 nucleotide sequence: TGTGCCAGCAGCTATGAAGACACTGAAGCTTTCTTT.